Listed here is a single T cell receptor beta chain. Antigen: not known. The CDR3 extends over 13 amino acids. Trimming cost V 9 bases and J 0 bases, with 11 bases left between them. CDR1 MNHEY and CDR2 SVGAGI come from the germline V gene. The source of the sample is a study of cytomegalovirus exposure and HLA in healthy donors. About the research overall: For the roughly 400 genotyped donors, around 76% fell within the Caucasian-associated ancestry cluster. The study, taken as a whole, reports: A link between a missense DCLRE1C variant and TCR beta V- and J-gene trimming emerged from a later analysis.

The PCR ran on 60 Vbeta and 13 Jbeta primers. The assay was immunoSEQ multiplex PCR, and TCRdb's table has in-frame clones only and misses some. The sample comprises about 130,000 clones, approximately 69% of which are singletons, and 6% to 8.5% rests with the top ten. The receptor was isolated from a man aged 35 to 55 in good health and CMV-seropositive. The sequenced sample was PBMCs. The chain carries TRBV6-5 and TRBJ1-1; D call uncertain. Written as DNA, the CDR3 is TGTGCCAGTACGGGAGACATGAACACTGAAGCTTTCTTT. It specifies CASTGDMNTEAFF.